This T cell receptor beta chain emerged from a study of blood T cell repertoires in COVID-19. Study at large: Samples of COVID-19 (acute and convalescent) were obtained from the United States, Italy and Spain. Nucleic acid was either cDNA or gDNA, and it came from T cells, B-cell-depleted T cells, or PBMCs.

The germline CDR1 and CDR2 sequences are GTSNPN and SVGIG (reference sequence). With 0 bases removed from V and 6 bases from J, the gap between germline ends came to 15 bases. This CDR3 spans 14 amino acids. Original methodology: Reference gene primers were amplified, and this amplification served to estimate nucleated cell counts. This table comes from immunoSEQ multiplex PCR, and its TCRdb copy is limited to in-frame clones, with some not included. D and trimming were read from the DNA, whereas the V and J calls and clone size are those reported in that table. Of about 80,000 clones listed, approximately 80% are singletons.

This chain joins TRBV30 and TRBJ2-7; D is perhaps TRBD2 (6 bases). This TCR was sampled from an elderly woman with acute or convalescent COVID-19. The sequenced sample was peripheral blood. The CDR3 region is CAWSVLIGGGEQYF. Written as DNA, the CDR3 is TGTGCCTGGAGTGTACTCATCGGGGGTGGCGAGCAGTACTTC.